This TCR beta chain was documented in a study of T cell responses to AZD1222 COVID-19 vaccine. Repertoires were generated with immunoSEQ multiplex PCR, while TCRdb's copy carries only in-frame clones and drops some. The repertoire has some 80,000 clones, about 87% of them found once; the top ten carry around 5.8%. V was cut by 2 bases and J by 1 base, with 17 bases left in between. Germline values: CDR1 SGHDN, CDR2 FVKESK. CDR3 size: 17 residues. This TCR came from an adult in good health. This specimen was peripheral blood, taken on day 0 of AZD1222 vaccination. The chain combines TRBV14 with TRBJ1-1, with D possibly being TRBD1 (6 bases). CDR3 DNA sequence: TGTGCCAGCAGCCAACAACAGGGTTCGAACCCGAACACTGAAGCTTTCTTT. This gives the protein CASSQQQGSNPNTEAFF.